A selection of T cell receptor beta chains follows, all from one sample in a study of a mutant IDH1 vaccine in newly diagnosed glioma. Method: immunoSEQ multiplex PCR; TCRdb's copy keeps in-frame clones and lacks some. The sample lists roughly 130,000 clones, over 75% occurring once. For these TCRs, the target antigens are not known. The material sequenced was PBMCs, taken from a glioma patient whose treatment included an IDH1 peptide vaccine. The source of these receptors is a man aged 35-49 years with glioma. Both conserved end residues are part of each CDR3. The order of the fields is CDR3 length, J gene, V gene, D gene, clone size, CDR3 protein, CDR3 DNA. A D gene is named only where the DNA matches it firmly. For some rows the clone size is stated as once, few or many, or as a class when expanded; others skip it.

>15|TRBJ2-3|TRBV27|NA|NA
CASSLSSGGRDTQYF
TGTGCCAGCAGTTTATCGAGTGGGGGCCGGGATACGCAGTATTTT
>19|TRBJ1-3|TRBV18|NA|NA
CASSFGERAGFGPGNTIYF
TGTGCCAGCTCATTTGGAGAGAGGGCAGGCTTCGGTCCTGGAAACACCATATATTTT
>14|TRBJ2-5|TRBV6-1|NA|NA
CATRDGFWVWTQYF
TGTGCCACAAGGGACGGATTTTGGGTATGGACCCAGTACTTC
>14|TRBJ2-5|TRBV7-2|TRBD2|NA
CASSTRAGGETQYF
TGTGCCAGCAGCACCCGGGCGGGAGGGGAGACCCAGTACTTC
>17|TRBJ2-7|TRBV30|TRBD2|NA
CAWSVHLAAQSRIRQYF
TGTGCCTGGAGTGTACATCTAGCGGCGCAGTCTCGTATACGGCAGTACTTC
>17|TRBJ1-6|TRBV7-8|NA|NA
CASSLAPGHFDNSPLHF
TGTGCCAGCAGCTTAGCCCCGGGACATTTCGATAATTCACCCCTCCACTTT
>15|TRBJ2-1|TRBV7-9|NA|NA
CASTLPETGDNEQFF
TGTGCCAGCACCTTACCCGAGACAGGAGACAATGAGCAGTTCTTC
>17|TRBJ2-6|TRBV18|TRBD1|NA
CASSPGTGSGGANVLTF
TGTGCCAGCTCACCAGGGACAGGGTCCGGTGGGGCCAACGTCCTGACTTTC
>11|TRBJ2-7|TRBV2|NA|NA
CASLTGLEQYF
TGTGCCTCCCTGACAGGACTCGAGCAGTACTTC
>15|TRBJ2-5|TRBV5-1|TRBD1|NA
CASSWRQGAVETQYF
TGCGCCAGCAGCTGGAGACAGGGGGCTGTGGAGACCCAGTACTTC
>15|TRBJ1-5|TRBV19|TRBD1|few
CATKGQGISNQPQHF
TGTGCCACCAAGGGACAGGGAATTAGCAATCAGCCCCAGCATTTT
>14|TRBJ2-3|TRBV4-1|NA|NA
CASSQDRRGDTQYF
TGCGCCAGCAGCCAGGACCGGAGGGGGGATACGCAGTATTTT
>13|TRBJ1-1|TRBV19|NA|few
CASSAARVTEAFF
TGTGCCAGTAGTGCGGCTAGGGTCACTGAAGCTTTCTTT
>18|TRBJ1-1|TRBV19|TRBD1|NA
CASSFPIGTGALDTEAFF
TGTGCCAGTAGTTTCCCCATTGGGACAGGGGCCCTTGACACTGAAGCTTTCTTT
>15|TRBJ1-6|TRBV18|TRBD1|NA
CASSPTGQGVTPLHF
TGTGCCAGCTCACCTACGGGACAGGGGGTTACACCCCTCCACTTT
>15|TRBJ2-3|TRBV6-5|TRBD2|NA
CASSSTSAPGDTQYF
TGTGCCAGCAGTTCAACTAGCGCCCCCGGGGATACGCAGTATTTT
>15|TRBJ2-1|TRBV13|NA|NA
CASSPIKGTLNEQFF
TGTGCCAGCAGCCCAATCAAAGGGACCCTCAATGAGCAGTTCTTC
>13|TRBJ1-4|TRBV10-3|NA|NA
CATGTAGEEKLFF
TGTGCCACCGGGACCGCCGGAGAAGAAAAACTGTTTTTT
>12|TRBJ2-7|TRBV7-7|NA|NA
CASSFLQYEQYF
TGTGCTAGCAGCTTCTTACAGTACGAGCAGTACTTC
>12|TRBJ2-7|TRBV6-5|NA|NA
CASSPTSYEQYF
TGTGCCAGCAGCCCTACGTCCTACGAGCAGTACTTC
>14|TRBJ2-2|TRBV28|NA|NA
CASSFRTLTGELFF
TGTGCCAGCAGTTTCAGGACCCTCACCGGGGAGCTGTTTTTT
>11|TRBJ1-3|TRBV5-1|NA|NA
CASARGNTIYF
TGCGCCAGTGCTCGGGGAAACACCATATATTTT
>16|TRBJ2-1|TRBV5-6|TRBD2|NA
CASSYRTSGPGHEQFF
TGTGCCAGCAGTTATCGGACTAGCGGGCCCGGGCATGAGCAGTTCTTC
>15|TRBJ1-4|TRBV19|NA|NA
CATSGTDTTNEKLFF
TGTGCCACATCCGGGACGGATACAACTAATGAAAAACTGTTTTTT
>14|TRBJ2-7|TRBV4-2|TRBD2|few
CASSRLAGGYEQYF
TGTGCCAGCAGCCGACTAGCGGGTGGCTACGAGCAGTACTTC
>14|TRBJ2-7|TRBV28|NA|NA
CASSSLRAGHEQYF
TGTGCCAGCAGTTCCCTCCGGGCAGGGCACGAGCAGTACTTC
>16|TRBJ1-4|TRBV4-2|NA|NA
CASSQDLGGLDEKLFF
TGTGCCAGCAGCCAAGATCTGGGGGGGTTGGATGAAAAACTGTTTTTT
>15|TRBJ2-7|TRBV6-5|NA|NA
CASSFWGSSSYEQYF
TGTGCCAGCAGTTTTTGGGGATCGAGCTCCTACGAGCAGTACTTC
>14|TRBJ2-7|TRBV6-5|NA|NA
CASSYSPGTYEQYF
TGTGCCAGCAGTTACTCGCCCGGGACCTACGAGCAGTACTTC
>15|TRBJ1-5|TRBV7-8|NA|NA
CASSLTPGSNQPQHF
TGTGCCAGCAGCTTGACACCTGGGAGCAATCAGCCCCAGCATTTT
>14|TRBJ1-1|TRBV6-5|NA|few
CASRTRSMNTEAFF
TGTGCCAGTAGAACCAGGAGCATGAACACTGAAGCTTTCTTT
>15|TRBJ2-5|TRBV12-5|TRBD1|NA
CASGFDRGGSETQYF
TGTGCTAGTGGTTTCGACAGGGGAGGTTCGGAGACCCAGTACTTC
>15|TRBJ1-1|TRBV11-2|TRBD1|NA
CASSLLGTANTEAFF
TGTGCCAGCAGCTTATTAGGGACAGCAAACACTGAAGCTTTCTTT
>14|TRBJ2-7|TRBV4-2|NA|NA
CASSQELGAYEQYF
TGTGCCAGCAGCCAAGAGTTGGGGGCCTACGAGCAGTACTTC
>13|TRBJ2-5|TRBV29-1|TRBD1|NA
CSGGGQGRQTQYF
TGCAGCGGGGGGGGACAGGGAAGGCAGACCCAGTACTTC
>15|TRBJ2-5|TRBV7-9|NA|NA
CASSLRAANQETQYF
TGTGCCAGCAGCTTACGGGCAGCCAACCAAGAGACCCAGTACTTC
>14|TRBJ2-3|TRBV18|NA|NA
CASSRAGSDTPQYF
TGTGCCAGCTCCAGGGCCGGATCAGATACGCCGCAGTATTTT
>15|TRBJ2-1|TRBV4-3|NA|NA
CASSQVPSSGYEQFF
TGCGCCAGCAGCCAAGTTCCTAGCTCCGGGTATGAGCAGTTCTTC
>12|TRBJ2-1|TRBV29-1|TRBD1|NA
CSVERGHNEQFF
TGCAGCGTCGAGAGGGGGCACAATGAGCAGTTCTTC
>13|TRBJ1-5|TRBV28|TRBD1|NA
CASSQGAWQPQHF
TGTGCCAGCAGCCAGGGGGCTTGGCAGCCCCAGCATTTT
>15|TRBJ2-3|TRBV7-2|NA|NA
CASAGGGGGTDTQYF
TGTGCCAGCGCCGGAGGTGGCGGAGGCACAGATACGCAGTATTTT
>12|TRBJ2-5|TRBV4-2|NA|NA
CASSPRGETQYF
TGTGCCAGCAGCCCCCGGGGTGAGACCCAGTACTTC
>17|TRBJ1-5|TRBV28|NA|few
CASSFAGVGRASQPQHF
TGTGCCAGCAGTTTTGCCGGGGTAGGGCGGGCTAGTCAGCCCCAGCATTTT
>15|TRBJ1-1|TRBV18|NA|NA
CASSPPNSQNTEAFF
TGTGCCAGCTCACCACCCAACAGCCAGAACACTGAAGCTTTCTTT
>14|TRBJ1-5|TRBV7-2|TRBD1|NA
CASSETGTNQPQHF
TGTGCCAGCAGCGAGACAGGGACCAATCAGCCCCAGCATTTT
>15|TRBJ2-3|TRBV7-2|TRBD2|NA
CASSWTSGGGDTQYF
TGTGCCAGCAGCTGGACTAGCGGGGGAGGAGATACGCAGTATTTT
>13|TRBJ2-7|TRBV5-4|NA|medium-sized
CASSTGTDYEQYF
TGTGCCAGCAGCACCGGGACGGACTACGAGCAGTACTTC
>9|TRBJ2-1|TRBV11-2|NA|NA
CASFRGQFF
TGTGCCAGCTTCAGGGGCCAGTTCTTC
>17|TRBJ2-3|TRBV18|NA|NA
CASSPTVAGLGTDTQYF
TGTGCCAGCTCACCGACCGTGGCGGGATTGGGCACAGATACGCAGTATTTT
>14|TRBJ1-1|TRBV7-8|NA|NA
CASSLGYMNTEAFF
TGTGCCAGCAGCTTAGGGTACATGAACACTGAAGCTTTCTTT
>14|TRBJ2-5|TRBV10-3|NA|NA
CAIKGRTDQETQYF
TGTGCCATCAAGGGAAGGACAGACCAAGAGACCCAGTACTTC